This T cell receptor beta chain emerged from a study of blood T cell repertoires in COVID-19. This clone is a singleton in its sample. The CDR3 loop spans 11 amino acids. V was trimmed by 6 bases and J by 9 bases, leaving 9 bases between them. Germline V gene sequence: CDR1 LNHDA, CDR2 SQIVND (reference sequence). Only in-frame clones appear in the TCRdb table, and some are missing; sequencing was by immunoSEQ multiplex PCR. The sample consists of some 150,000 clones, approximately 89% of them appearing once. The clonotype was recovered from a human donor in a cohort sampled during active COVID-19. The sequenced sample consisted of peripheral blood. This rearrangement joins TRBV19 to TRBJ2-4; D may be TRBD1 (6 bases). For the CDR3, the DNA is TGTGCCAGTAGCCCAGGGGTCATTCAGTACTTC. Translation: CASSPGVIQYF.